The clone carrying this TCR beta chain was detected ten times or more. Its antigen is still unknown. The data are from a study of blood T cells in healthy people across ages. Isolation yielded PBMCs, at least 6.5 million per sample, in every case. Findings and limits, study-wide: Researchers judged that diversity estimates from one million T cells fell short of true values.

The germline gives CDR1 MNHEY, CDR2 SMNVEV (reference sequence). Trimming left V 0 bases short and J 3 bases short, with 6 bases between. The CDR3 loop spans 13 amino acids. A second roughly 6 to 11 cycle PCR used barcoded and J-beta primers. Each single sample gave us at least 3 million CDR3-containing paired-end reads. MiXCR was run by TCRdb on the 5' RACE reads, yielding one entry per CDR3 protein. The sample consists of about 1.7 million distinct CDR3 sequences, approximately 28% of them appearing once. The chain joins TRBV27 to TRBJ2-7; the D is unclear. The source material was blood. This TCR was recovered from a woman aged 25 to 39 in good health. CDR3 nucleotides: TGTGCCAGCAGTTTATCTGTCAGCTACGAGCAGTACTTC. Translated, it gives CASSLSVSYEQYF.